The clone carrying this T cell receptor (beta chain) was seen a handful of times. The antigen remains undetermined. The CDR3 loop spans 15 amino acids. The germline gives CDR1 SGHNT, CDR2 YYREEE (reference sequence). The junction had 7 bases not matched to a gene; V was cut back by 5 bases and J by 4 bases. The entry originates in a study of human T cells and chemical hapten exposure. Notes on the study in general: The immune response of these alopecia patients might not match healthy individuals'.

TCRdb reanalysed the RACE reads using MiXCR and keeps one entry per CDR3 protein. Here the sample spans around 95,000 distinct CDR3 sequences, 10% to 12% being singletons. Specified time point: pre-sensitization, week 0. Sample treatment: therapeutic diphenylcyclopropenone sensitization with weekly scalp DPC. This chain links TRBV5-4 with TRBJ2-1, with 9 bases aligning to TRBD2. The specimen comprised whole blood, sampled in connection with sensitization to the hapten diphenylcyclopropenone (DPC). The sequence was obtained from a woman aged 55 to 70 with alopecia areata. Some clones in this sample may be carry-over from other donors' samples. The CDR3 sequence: CASRIGGGDYNEQFF. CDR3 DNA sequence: TGTGCCAGCAGAATAGGCGGGGGGGATTACAATGAGCAGTTCTTC. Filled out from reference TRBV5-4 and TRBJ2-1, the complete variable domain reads ETGVTQSPTHLIKTRGQQVTLRCSSQSGHNTVSWYQQALGQGPQFIFQYYREEENGRGNFPPRFSGLQFPNYSSELNVNALELDDSALYLCASRIGGGDYNEQFFGPGTRLTVL.